These 4 T cell receptor beta chains share one sample of origin, sequenced in a study of early T cells in non-severe SARS-CoV-2 infection. TCRdb re-called the 5' RACE reads through MiXCR, storing one row per CDR3 protein. This table has tens of thousands of distinct CDR3 sequences, around an eighth appearing once. Sample: whole blood. The source of these receptors is an adult who was a healthcare worker with PCR-confirmed SARS-CoV-2 infection or an uninfected control (not recorded which).

This chain connects TRBV5-1 to TRBJ1-4, with 9 bases aligning to TRBD1. V shed 0 bases, J shed 8 bases, and the junction held 5 bases outside the gene matches. The CDR3 length is 15 residues. Germline V gene sequence: CDR1 SGHRS, CDR2 YFSETQ. CDR3 region: CASSLGQGEVEKLFF. The CDR3 region has the DNA TGCGCCAGCAGCTTGGGACAGGGGGAGGTGGAAAAACTGTTTTTT.

DNA of the CDR3: TGTGCCAGCAGCCAAGCAGCAGGAGGGTACGAGCAGTACTTC. Translated: CASSQAAGGYEQYF. The chain carries TRBV3-1 and TRBJ2-7; weak D call: TRBD2 (6 bases). V gave up 1 base and J gave up 4 bases, with 11 bases separating them. The length of the CDR3 is 14 residues. The germline V gene has CDR1 LGHDT and CDR2 YNNKEL (reference sequence).

The table lists this clonotype with a few counts. The V and J genes are TRBV6-1 and TRBJ2-2; D is undetermined. CDR1 and CDR2 (germline): MNHNS, SASEGT. V lost 2 bases and J lost 1, with 8 bases in between. The CDR3 totals 15 residues. In DNA form, the CDR3 reads TGTGCCAGCAGTGAAAGGCAGGTGAACACCGGGGAGCTGTTTTTT. Amino acids: CASSERQVNTGELFF.

This clonotype came up a few times. The rearrangement uses TRBV5-8 and TRBJ2-7; D gene uncertain. The CDR3 extends over 13 amino acids. CDR1 is SGHTS, CDR2 YDEGEE, per germline. Trimming left V 3 bases short and J 0 bases short, with 7 bases between. The CDR3 loop is CASSSSSSYEQYF. As DNA, the CDR3 is TGTGCCAGCAGCTCGTCGAGCTCCTACGAGCAGTACTTC.